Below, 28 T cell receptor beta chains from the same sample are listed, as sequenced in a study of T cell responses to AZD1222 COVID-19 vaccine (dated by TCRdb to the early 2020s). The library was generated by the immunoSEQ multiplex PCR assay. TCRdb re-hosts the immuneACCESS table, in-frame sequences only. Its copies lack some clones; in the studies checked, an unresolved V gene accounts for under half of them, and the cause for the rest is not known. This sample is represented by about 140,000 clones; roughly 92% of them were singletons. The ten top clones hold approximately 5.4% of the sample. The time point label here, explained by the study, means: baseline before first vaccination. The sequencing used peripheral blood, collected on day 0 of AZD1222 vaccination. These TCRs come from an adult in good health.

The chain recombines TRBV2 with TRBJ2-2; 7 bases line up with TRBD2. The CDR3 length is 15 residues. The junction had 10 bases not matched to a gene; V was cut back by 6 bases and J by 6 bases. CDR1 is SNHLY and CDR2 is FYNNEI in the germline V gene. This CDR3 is CASRETSRAAGELFF. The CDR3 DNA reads TGTGCCAGCAGGGAGACTAGCAGGGCCGCCGGGGAGCTGTTTTTT.

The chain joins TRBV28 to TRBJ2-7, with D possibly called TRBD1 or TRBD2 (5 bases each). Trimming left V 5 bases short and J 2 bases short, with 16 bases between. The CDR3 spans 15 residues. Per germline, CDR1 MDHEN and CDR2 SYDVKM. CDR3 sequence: CASSVPGRGTYEQYF. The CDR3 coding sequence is TGTGCCAGCAGTGTCCCGGGACGGGGAACCTACGAGCAGTACTTC.

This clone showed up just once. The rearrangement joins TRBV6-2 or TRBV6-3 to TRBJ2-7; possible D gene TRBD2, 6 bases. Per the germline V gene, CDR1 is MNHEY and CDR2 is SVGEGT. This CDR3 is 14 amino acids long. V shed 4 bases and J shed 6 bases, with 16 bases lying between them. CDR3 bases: TGTGCCAGCAGTTTTAACGGGGAGGCCGGCGAGCAGTACTTC. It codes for CASSFNGEAGEQYF.

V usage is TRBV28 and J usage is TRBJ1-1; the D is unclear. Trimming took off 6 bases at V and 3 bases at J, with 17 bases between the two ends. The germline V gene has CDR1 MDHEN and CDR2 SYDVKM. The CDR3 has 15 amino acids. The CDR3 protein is CASRGPPYGHTEAFF. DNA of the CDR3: TGTGCCAGCAGGGGCCCCCCATACGGACACACTGAAGCTTTCTTT.

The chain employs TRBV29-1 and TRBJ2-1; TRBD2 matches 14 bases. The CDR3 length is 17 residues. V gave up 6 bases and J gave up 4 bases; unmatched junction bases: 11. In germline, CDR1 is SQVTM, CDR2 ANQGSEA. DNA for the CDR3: TGCAGCGTCGACGGGACTAGCGGGAGAGACGTATACAATGAGCAGTTCTTC. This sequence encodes CSVDGTSGRDVYNEQFF.

DNA of the CDR3: TGTGCCAGCAGTTCGGGACAAATCTCTGGAAACACCATATATTTT. Protein: CASSSGQISGNTIYF. The V call is TRBV6-5, the J call TRBJ1-3; D is perhaps TRBD1 (6 bases). Trimming stripped 4 bases from V and 0 bases from J, with 10 bases between. Germline CDR1 reads MNHEY; CDR2 reads SVGAGI. The CDR3 covers 15 residues.

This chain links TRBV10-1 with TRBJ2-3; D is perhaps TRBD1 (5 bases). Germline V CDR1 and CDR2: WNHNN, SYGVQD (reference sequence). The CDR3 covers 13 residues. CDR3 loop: CVRVQECTDTQYF. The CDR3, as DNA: TGCGTCAGGGTACAGGAGTGCACAGATACGCAGTATTTT.

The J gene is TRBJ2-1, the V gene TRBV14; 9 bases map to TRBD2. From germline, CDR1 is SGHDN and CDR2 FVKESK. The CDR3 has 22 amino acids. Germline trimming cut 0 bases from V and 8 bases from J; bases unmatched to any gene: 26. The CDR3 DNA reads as TGTGCCAGCAGCCAAGATCGTTGGGGGCGGGAGGGTTTATGGGCATTCGGCGATGAGCAGTTCTTC. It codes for CASSQDRWGREGLWAFGDEQFF. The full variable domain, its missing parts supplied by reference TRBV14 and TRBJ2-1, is EAGVTQFPSHSVIEKGQTVTLRCDPISGHDNLYWYRRVMGKEIKFLLHFVKESKQDESGMPNNRFLAERTGGTYSTLKVQPAELEDSGVYFCASSQDRWGREGLWAFGDEQFFGPGTRLTVL.

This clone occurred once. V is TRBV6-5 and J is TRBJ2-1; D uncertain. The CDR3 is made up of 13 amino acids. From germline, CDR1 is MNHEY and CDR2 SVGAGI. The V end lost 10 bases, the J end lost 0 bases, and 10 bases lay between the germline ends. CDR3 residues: CATRNPSYNEQFF. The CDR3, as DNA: TGTGCCACTCGGAACCCCTCCTACAATGAGCAGTTCTTC.

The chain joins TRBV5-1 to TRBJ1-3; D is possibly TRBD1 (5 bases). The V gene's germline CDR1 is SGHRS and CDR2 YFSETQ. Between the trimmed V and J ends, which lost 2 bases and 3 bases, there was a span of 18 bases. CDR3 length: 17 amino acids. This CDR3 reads CASSLLPWGDLGNTIYF. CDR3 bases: TGCGCCAGCAGCTTACTACCCTGGGGGGATCTTGGAAACACCATATATTTT.

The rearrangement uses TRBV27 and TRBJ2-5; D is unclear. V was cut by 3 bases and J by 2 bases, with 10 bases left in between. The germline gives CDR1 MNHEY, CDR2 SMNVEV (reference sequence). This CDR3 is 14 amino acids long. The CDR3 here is CASSFLVSQETQYF. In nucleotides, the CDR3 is TGTGCCAGCAGTTTTTTGGTATCTCAAGAGACCCAGTACTTC.

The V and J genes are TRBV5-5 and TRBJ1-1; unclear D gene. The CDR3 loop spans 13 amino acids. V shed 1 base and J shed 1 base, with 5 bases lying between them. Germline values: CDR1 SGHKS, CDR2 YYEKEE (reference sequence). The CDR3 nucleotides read TGTGCCAGCAGCTTGCCCGGGAACACTGAAGCTTTCTTT. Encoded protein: CASSLPGNTEAFF.

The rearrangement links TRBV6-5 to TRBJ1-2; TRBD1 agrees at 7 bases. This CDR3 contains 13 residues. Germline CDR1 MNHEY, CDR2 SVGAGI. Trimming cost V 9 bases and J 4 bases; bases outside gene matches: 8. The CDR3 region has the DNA TGTGCCAGTACGGGACAGCTATTCTATGGCTACACCTTC. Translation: CASTGQLFYGYTF.

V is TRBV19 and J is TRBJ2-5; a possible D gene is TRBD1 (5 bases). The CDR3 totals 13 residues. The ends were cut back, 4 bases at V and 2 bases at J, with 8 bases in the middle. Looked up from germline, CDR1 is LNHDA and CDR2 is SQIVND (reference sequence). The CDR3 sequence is CASSKGLQETQYF. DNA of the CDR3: TGTGCCAGTAGTAAGGGGCTACAAGAGACCCAGTACTTC. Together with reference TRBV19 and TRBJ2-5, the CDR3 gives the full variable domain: DGGITQSPKYLFRKEGQNVTLSCEQNLNHDAMYWYRQDPGQGLRLIYYSQIVNDFQKGDIAEGYSVSREKKESFPLTVTSAQKNPTAFYLCASSKGLQETQYFGPGTRLLVL.

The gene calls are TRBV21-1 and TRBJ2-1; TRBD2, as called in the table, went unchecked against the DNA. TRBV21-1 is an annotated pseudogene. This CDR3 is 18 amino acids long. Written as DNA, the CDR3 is TGTGCCAGCAGCTTAACCTTCGACAGCGGGGCTGCCTACAATGAGCAGTTCTTC. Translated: CASSLTFDSGAAYNEQFF.

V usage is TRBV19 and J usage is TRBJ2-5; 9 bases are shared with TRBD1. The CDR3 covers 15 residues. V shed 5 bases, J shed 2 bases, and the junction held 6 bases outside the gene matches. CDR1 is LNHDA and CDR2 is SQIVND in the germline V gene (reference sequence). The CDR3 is CASSPLDRGQETQYF. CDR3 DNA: TGTGCCAGTAGTCCATTAGACAGGGGGCAAGAGACCCAGTACTTC.

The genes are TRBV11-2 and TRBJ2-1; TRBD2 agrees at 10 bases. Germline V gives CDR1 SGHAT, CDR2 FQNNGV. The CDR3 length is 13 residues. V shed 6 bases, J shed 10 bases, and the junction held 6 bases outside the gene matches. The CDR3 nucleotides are TGTGCCAGCAGTCGGGGACTAGCGTCAGAGCAGTTCTTC. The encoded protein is CASSRGLASEQFF. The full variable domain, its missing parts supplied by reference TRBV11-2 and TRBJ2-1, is EAGVAQSPRYKIIEKRQSVAFWCNPISGHATLYWYQQILGQGPKLLIQFQNNGVVDDSQLPKDRFSAERLKGVDSTLKIQPAKLEDSAVYLCASSRGLASEQFFGPGTRLTVL.

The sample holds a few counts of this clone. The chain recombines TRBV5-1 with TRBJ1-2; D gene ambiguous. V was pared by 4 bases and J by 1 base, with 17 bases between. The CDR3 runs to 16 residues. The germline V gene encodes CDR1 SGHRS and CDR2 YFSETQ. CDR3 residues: CASSPAGLELNYGYTF. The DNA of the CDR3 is TGCGCCAGCAGCCCTGCGGGCCTAGAGCTTAACTATGGCTACACCTTC.

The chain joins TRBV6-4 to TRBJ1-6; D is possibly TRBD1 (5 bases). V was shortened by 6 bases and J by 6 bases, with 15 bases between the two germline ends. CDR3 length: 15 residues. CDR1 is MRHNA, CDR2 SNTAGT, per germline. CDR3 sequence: CASREQGDFNSPLHF. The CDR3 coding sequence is TGTGCCAGCAGGGAACAAGGGGATTTTAATTCACCCCTCCACTTT.

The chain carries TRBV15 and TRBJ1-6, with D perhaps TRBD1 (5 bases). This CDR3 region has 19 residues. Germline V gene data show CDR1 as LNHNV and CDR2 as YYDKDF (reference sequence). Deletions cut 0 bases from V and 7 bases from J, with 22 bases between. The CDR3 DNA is TGTGCCACCAGCAGAGATCGGGGGACGGGACGGAGGGTCAATTCACCCCTCCACTTT. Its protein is CATSRDRGTGRRVNSPLHF.

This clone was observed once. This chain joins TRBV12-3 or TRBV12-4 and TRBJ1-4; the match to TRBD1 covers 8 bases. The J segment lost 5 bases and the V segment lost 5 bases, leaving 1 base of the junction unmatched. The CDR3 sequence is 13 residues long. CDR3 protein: CASSQGANEKLFF. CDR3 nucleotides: TGTGCCAGCAGTCAGGGGGCGAATGAAAAACTGTTTTTT.

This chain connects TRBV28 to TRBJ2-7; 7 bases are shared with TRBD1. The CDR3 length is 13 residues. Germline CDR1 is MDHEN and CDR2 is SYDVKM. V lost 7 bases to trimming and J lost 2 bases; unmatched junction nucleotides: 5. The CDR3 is CASTQGQTYEQYF. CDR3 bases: TGTGCCAGCACCCAGGGACAGACCTACGAGCAGTACTTC.

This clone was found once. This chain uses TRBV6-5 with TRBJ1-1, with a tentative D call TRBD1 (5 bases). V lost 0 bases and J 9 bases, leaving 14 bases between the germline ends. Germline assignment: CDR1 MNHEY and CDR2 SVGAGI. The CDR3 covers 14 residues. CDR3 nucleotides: TGTGCCAGCAGTTACTCGATGTCAGGGCACCAAGCTTTCTTT. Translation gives CASSYSMSGHQAFF.

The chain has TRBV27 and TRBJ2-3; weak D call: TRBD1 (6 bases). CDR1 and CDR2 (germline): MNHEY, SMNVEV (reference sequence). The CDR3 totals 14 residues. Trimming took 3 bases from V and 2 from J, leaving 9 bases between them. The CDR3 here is CASSLDRLTDTQYF. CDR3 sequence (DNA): TGTGCCAGCAGTTTGGACAGACTCACAGATACGCAGTATTTT.

Here the CDR3 DNA reads TGTGCCAGCAGCCCCCTCCCGCAGGGGCAAGATGAAAAACTGTTTTTT. Translating it yields CASSPLPQGQDEKLFF. The chain uses TRBV6-6 and TRBJ1-4, with D possibly matching TRBD1 (6 bases). Germline CDR1 MNHNY, CDR2 SVGAGI (reference sequence). V was clipped by 6 bases and J by 6 bases, with 20 bases between them. The CDR3 extends over 16 amino acids.

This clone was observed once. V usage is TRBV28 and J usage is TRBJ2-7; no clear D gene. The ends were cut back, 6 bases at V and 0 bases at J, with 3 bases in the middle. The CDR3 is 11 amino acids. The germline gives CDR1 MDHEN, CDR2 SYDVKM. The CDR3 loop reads CASRSSYEQYF. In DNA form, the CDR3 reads TGTGCCAGCAGGAGCTCCTACGAGCAGTACTTC.

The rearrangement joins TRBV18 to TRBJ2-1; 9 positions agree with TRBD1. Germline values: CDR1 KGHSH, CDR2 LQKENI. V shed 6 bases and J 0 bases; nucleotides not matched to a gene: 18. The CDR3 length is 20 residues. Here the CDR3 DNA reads TGTGCCAGCTCGTCAATGGGGACAGGGATTTTCCAGAGCTCCTACAATGAGCAGTTCTTC. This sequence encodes CASSSMGTGIFQSSYNEQFF.

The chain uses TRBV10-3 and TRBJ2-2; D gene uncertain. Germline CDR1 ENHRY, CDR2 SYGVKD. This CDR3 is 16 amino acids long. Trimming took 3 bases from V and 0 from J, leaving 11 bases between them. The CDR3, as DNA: TGTGCCATCAGTGATCAAGACGCGTCGAACACCGGGGAGCTGTTTTTT. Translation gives CAISDQDASNTGELFF.